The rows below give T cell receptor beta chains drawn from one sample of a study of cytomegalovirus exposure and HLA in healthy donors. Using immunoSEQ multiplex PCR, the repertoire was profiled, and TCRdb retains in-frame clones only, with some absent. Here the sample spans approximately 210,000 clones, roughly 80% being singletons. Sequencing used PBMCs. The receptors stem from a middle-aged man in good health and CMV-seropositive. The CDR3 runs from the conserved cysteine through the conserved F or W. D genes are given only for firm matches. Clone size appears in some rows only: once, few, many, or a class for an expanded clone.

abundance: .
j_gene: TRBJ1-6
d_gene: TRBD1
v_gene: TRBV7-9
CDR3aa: CASSSTGGWSPLHF
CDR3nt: TGTGCCAGCAGCTCGACAGGGGGCTGGTCACCCCTCCACTTT

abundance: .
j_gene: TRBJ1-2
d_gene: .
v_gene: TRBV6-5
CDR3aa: CASSYSGDYGYTF
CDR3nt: TGTGCCAGCAGTTACTCCGGGGACTATGGCTACACCTTC

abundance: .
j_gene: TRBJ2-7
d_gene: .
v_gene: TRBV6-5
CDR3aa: CASSYGRTGPFLEQYF
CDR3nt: TGTGCCAGCAGTTACGGACGAACAGGGCCCTTTTTAGAGCAGTACTTC

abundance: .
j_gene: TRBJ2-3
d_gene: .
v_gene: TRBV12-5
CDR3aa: CASGSISGDTQYF
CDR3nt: TGTGCTAGTGGTTCCATTTCAGGGGATACGCAGTATTTT

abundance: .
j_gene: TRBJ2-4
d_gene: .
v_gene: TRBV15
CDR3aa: CATSRDLEGAKNIQYF
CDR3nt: TGTGCCACCAGCAGAGATCTCGAGGGAGCCAAAAACATTCAGTACTTC

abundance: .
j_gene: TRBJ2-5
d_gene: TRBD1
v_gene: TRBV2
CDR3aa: CASSTGGRETQYF
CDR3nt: TGTGCCAGCAGTACAGGGGGCAGGGAGACCCAGTACTTC

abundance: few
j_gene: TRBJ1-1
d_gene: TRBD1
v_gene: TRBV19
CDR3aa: CASRTGGLNTEAFF
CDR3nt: TGTGCCAGTAGGACAGGGGGATTGAACACTGAAGCTTTCTTT

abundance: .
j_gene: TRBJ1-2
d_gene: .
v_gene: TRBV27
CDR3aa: CASSLGGLGNYGYTF
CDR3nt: TGTGCCAGCAGTTTGGGGGGGCTGGGTAACTATGGCTACACCTTC

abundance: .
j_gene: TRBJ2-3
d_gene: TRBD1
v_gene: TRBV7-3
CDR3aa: CASSWTGGATDTQYF
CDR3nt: TGTGCCAGCAGCTGGACAGGGGGCGCAACAGATACGCAGTATTTT

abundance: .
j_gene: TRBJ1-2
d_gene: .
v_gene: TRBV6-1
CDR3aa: CASSEGGGPYGYTF
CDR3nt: TGTGCCAGCAGTGAAGGAGGGGGTCCCTATGGCTACACCTTC

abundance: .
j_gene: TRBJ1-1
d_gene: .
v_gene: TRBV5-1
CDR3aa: CASSLGVTVNTEAFF
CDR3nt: TGCGCCAGCAGCTTGGGGGTTACAGTGAACACTGAAGCTTTCTTT

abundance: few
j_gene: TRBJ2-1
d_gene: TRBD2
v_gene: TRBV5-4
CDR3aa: CASSLPDSGASSYNEQFF
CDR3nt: TGTGCCAGCAGCTTGCCCGATAGCGGGGCCAGCTCCTACAATGAGCAGTTCTTC

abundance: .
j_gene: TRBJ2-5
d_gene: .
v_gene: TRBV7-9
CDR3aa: CASSLGPADQETQYF
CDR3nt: TGTGCCAGCAGCTTAGGCCCCGCGGACCAAGAGACCCAGTACTTC

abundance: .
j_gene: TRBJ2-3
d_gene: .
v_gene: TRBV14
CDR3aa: CASSQERRGLTDTQYF
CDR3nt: TGTGCCAGCAGCCAAGAACGGAGGGGATTGACAGATACGCAGTATTTT

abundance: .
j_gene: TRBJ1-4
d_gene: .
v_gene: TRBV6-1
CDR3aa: CASSVHQSGEKLFF
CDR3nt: TGTGCCAGCAGTGTACACCAATCGGGTGAAAAACTGTTTTTT

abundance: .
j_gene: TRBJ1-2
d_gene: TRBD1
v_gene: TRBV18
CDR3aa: CASSPLDRLDYGYTF
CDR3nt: TGTGCCAGCTCACCTCTGGACAGGTTGGACTATGGCTACACCTTC

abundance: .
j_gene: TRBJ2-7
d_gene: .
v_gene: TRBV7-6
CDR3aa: CASSSDTSSYEQYF
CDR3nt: TGTGCCAGCAGCTCGGACACGAGCTCCTACGAGCAGTACTTC

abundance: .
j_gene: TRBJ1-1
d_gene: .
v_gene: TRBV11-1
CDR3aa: CASRSGGGGGMNTEAFF
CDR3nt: TGTGCCAGCAGGTCGGGGGGCGGAGGAGGCATGAACACTGAAGCTTTCTTT

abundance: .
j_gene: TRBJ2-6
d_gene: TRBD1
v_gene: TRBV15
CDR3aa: CATSGRQGTGANVLTF
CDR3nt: TGTGCCACCAGCGGCAGACAGGGAACTGGGGCCAACGTCCTGACTTTC

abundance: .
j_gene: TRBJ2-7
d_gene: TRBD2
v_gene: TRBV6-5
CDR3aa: CASTGLASYEQYF
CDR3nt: TGTGCCAGCACCGGACTAGCCTCCTACGAGCAGTACTTC